This T cell receptor (beta chain) was obtained from a study of cytomegalovirus exposure and HLA in healthy donors. Notes on the study in general: Indistinguishable V segments, including TRBV6-2 and TRBV6-3, were excluded. Later analysis suggested links between common viral pathogens and several top significant clusters. The productive fraction for most TCR beta V segments was about 87% or about 30% in an earlier analysis.

On this clone itself: Its antigen is not identified.

In germline, CDR1 is SGHRS, CDR2 YFSETQ. The CDR3 extends over 11 amino acids. V was cut by 7 bases and J by 7 bases, with 11 bases left in between. 13 Jbeta primers and 60 Vbeta primers were used for the PCR. This table comes from immunoSEQ multiplex PCR, and its TCRdb copy is limited to in-frame clones, with some not included. The table records approximately 150,000 clones, roughly 79% of them present only once. The chain links TRBV5-1 to TRBJ1-1; D not resolved. What was sequenced was PBMCs. The receptor comes from a woman in her thirties or forties in good health and CMV-seronegative. The CDR3 DNA reads TGCGCCAGCTGTGGCAGGCGTGAAGCTTTCTTT. Residues: CASCGRREAFF.